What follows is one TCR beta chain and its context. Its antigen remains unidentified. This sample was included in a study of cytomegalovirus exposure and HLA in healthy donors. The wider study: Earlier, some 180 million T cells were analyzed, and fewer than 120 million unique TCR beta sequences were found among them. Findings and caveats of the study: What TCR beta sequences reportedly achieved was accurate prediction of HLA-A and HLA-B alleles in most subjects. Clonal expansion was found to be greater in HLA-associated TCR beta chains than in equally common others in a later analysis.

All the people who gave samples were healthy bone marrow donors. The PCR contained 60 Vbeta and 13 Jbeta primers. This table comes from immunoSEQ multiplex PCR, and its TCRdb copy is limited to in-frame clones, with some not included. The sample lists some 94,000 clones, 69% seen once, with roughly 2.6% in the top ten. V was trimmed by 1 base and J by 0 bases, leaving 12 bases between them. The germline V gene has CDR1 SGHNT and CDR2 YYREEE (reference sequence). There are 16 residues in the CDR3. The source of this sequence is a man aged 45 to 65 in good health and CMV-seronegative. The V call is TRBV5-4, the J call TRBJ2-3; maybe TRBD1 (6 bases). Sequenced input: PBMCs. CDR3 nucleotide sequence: TGTGCCAGCAGCTTGAAGCAGGGGCAAAGCACAGATACGCAGTATTTT. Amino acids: CASSLKQGQSTDTQYF.